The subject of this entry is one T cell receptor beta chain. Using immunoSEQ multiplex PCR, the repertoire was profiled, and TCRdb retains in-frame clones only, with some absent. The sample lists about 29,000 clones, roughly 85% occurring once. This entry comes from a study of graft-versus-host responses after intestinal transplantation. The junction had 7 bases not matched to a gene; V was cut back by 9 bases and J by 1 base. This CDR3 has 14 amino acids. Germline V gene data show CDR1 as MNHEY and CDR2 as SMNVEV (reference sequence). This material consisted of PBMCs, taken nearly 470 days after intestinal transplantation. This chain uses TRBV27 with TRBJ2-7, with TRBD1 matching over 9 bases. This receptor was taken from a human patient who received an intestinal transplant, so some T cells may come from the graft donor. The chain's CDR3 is CASKGTGWSYEQYF. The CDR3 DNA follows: TGTGCCAGTAAGGGGACAGGGTGGTCCTACGAGCAGTACTTC.